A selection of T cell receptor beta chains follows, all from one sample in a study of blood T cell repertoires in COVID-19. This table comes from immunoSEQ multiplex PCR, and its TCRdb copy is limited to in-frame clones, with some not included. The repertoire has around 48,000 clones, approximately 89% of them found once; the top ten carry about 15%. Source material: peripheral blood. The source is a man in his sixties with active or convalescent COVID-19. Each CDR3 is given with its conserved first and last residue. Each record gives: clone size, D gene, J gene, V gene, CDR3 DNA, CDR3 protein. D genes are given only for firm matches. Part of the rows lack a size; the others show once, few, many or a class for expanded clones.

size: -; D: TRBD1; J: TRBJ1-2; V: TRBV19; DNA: TGTGCCAGTAGAAGACAGGGAGGAGGATATGGCTACACCTTC; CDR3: CASRRQGGGYGYTF
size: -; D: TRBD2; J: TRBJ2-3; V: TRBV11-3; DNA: TGTGCCAGCAGCTTAACTAGCGGGGGTATTACAGATACGCAGTATTTT; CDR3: CASSLTSGGITDTQYF
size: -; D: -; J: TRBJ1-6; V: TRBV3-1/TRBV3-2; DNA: TGTGCCAGCAGCCAAGGGCGAAACGGGGGATCACCCCTCCACTTT; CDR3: CASSQGRNGGSPLHF
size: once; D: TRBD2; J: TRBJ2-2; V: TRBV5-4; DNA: TGTGCCAGCAGCTCCCTAGCGGGGGGCACCGGGGAGCTGTTTTTT; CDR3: CASSSLAGGTGELFF
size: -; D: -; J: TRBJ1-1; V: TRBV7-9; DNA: TGTGCCAGCAGCTTAGGACGGGGGTTGGCTTTCTTT; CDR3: CASSLGRGLAFF
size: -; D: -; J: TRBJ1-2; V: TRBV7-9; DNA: TGTGCCAGCAGCTTAAGAGGGGGAGATCGCTACACCTTC; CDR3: CASSLRGGDRYTF
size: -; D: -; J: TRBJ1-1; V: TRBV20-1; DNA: TGCAGCGCCGGGGGGGGCACTGAAGCTTTCTTT; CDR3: CSAGGGTEAFF
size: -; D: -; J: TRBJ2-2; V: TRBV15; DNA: TGTGCCACCAGCAGAGGTACTCTCAACACCGGGGAGCTGTTTTTT; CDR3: CATSRGTLNTGELFF
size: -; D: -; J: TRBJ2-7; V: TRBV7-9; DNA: TGTGCCAGCAGCTTCTCAAACCGGGACAAATACGAGCAGTACTTC; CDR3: CASSFSNRDKYEQYF
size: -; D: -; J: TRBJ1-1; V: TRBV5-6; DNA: TGTGCCAGCAGCGAGGATCATTTTTTAGAAGCTTTCTTT; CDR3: CASSEDHFLEAFF
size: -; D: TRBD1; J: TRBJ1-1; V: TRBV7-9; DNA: TGTGCCAGCAGCTTAAAGACAGGGGGGAACACTGAAGCTTTCTTT; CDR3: CASSLKTGGNTEAFF
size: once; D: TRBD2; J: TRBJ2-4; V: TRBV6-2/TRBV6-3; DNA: TGTGCCAGCAGTTACTTGTACGGGGGGGCCGGAGCCCCCATTCAGTACTTC; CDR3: CASSYLYGGAGAPIQYF
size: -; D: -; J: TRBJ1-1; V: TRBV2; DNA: TGTGCCAGCAGTGAAGTGGAGGGCACTGAAGCTTTCTTT; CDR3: CASSEVEGTEAFF
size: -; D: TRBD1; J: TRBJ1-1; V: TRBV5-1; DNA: TGCGCCAGCAGCGCAGACAGGGCAGGGGCGAACACTGAAGCTTTCTTT; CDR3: CASSADRAGANTEAFF
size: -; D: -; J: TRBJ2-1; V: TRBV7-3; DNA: TGTGCCAGCAGCCTCGGTAGGAGAGCGGGTGAGCAGTTCTTC; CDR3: CASSLGRRAGEQFF
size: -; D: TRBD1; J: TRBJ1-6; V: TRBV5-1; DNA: TGCGCCAGCAGCTTGGGGGCCACAGGGGGCGATTCACCCCTCCACTTT; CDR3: CASSLGATGGDSPLHF
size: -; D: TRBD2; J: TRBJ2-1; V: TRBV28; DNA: TGTGCCAGCAGTTTCGAGGGCGGGGGGGTCAATGAGCAGTTCTTC; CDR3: CASSFEGGGVNEQFF
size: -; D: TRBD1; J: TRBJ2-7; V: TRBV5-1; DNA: TGCGCCAGCAGCTCTGACAGGGAGACCTACGAGCAGTACTTC; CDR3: CASSSDRETYEQYF
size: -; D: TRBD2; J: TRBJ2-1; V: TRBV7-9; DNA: TGTGCCAGCAGCGGGACTAGCGGGGGAAATGAGCAGTTCTTC; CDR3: CASSGTSGGNEQFF
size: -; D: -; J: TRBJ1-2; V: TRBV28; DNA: TGTGCCAGCAGCTCAGGGAACTATGGCTACACCTTC; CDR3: CASSSGNYGYTF
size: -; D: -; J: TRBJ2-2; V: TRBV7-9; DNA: TGTGCCAGCAGCCCAACCTCTACTAGCACCGGGGAGCTGTTTTTT; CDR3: CASSPTSTSTGELFF
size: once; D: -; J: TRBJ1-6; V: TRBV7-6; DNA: TGTGCCAGCAGCTTAGCCCCCGGGAATAATTCACCCCTCCACTTT; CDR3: CASSLAPGNNSPLHF
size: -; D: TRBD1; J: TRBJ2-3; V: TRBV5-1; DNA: TGCGCCAGCAGCTCTTTCTGGGGGCCGGGACAGGACACAGATACGCAGTATTTT; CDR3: CASSSFWGPGQDTDTQYF
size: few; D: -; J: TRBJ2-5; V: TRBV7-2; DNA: TGTGCCAGCAGCTTAGGGGGACTGCGACCCCAGTACTTC; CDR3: CASSLGGLRPQYF
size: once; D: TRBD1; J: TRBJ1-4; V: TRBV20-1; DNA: TGCAGTGCTAGTGGGGACAGGGGAGGAGAAAAACTGTTTTTT; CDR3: CSASGDRGGEKLFF
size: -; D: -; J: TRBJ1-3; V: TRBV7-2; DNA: TGTGCCAGCAGCTTAGGAGCTCCCTCTGGAAACACCATATATTTT; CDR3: CASSLGAPSGNTIYF
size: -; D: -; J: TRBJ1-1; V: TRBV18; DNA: TGTGCCAGCTCAACGACTATAGCGGGCCCTGAAGCTTTCTTT; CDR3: CASSTTIAGPEAFF
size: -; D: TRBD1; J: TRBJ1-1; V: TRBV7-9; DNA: TGTGCCAGCAGCTTTGAAGTAGGGACAGGGGGACTCTTT; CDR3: CASSFEVGTGGLF
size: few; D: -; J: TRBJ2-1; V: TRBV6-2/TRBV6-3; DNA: TGTGCCAGCACCCCAAGGGGGAGGGCGGGAGCTTACAATGAGCAGTTCTTC; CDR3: CASTPRGRAGAYNEQFF
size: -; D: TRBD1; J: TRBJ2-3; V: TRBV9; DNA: TGTGCCAGCAGCGTAGCCCCCCAGGGGGCGCAAGATACGCAGTATTTT; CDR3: CASSVAPQGAQDTQYF
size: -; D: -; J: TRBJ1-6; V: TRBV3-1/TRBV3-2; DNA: TGTGCCAGCAGCCAAGGTCCCAATTCCAGGGGCTATAATTCACCCCTCCACTTT; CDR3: CASSQGPNSRGYNSPLHF
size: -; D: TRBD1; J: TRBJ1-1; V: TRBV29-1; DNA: TGCAGCGTTACGACAGGGATGAACACTGAAGCTTTCTTT; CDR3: CSVTTGMNTEAFF